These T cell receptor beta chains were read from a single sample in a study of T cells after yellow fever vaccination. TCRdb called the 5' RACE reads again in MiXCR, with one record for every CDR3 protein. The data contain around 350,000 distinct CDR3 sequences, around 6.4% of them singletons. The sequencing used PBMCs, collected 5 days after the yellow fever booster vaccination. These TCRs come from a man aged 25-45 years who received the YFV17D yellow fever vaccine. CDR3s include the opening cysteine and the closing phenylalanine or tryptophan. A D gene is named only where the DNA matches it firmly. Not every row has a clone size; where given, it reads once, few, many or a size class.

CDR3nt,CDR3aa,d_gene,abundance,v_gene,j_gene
TGCGCCAGCAGCCAAGATGGGGTAGGCGGATCCTACGAGCAGTACTTC,CASSQDGVGGSYEQYF,NA,NA,TRBV4-3,TRBJ2-7
TGTGCCAGCAGCCAAGAACCCCGGCTAGCGGGAGGCTCCGGGGAGCTGTTTTTT,CASSQEPRLAGGSGELFF,TRBD2,many,TRBV4-2,TRBJ2-2
TGTGCCAGCAGCTTTGGCGGCCCCGTGGGCTACGAGCAGTACTTC,CASSFGGPVGYEQYF,NA,many,TRBV7-9,TRBJ2-7
TGTGCCAGCAGCGCTGCCGGGACAGGGGGCCCCTACGAGCAGTACTTC,CASSAAGTGGPYEQYF,TRBD1,few,TRBV9,TRBJ2-7
TGTGCCAGCAGACACCGACCGTGGGGACGCGACGGCAATCAGCCCCAGCATTTT,CASRHRPWGRDGNQPQHF,NA,few,TRBV5-6,TRBJ1-5
TGCGCCAGCAGCCTCGGAGAATCGCAAGAGACCCAGTACTTC,CASSLGESQETQYF,NA,many,TRBV5-1,TRBJ2-5
TGTGCCAGCGGCTCTACATGGCATGAGCAGTTCTTC,CASGSTWHEQFF,NA,few,TRBV3-1,TRBJ2-1
TGTGCCAGCAGCCAGGGACGCTGCTTCGAAGCTTTCTTT,CASSQGRCFEAFF,NA,few,TRBV3-1,TRBJ1-1
TGTGCCAGCTCACCCAAGACAGGGGAACACCGCGCTTTCTTT,CASSPKTGEHRAFF,TRBD1,NA,TRBV18,TRBJ1-1
TGTGCCAGTAGTATAGCAGAGCGGGAGAGTTACGAGCAGTACTTC,CASSIAERESYEQYF,TRBD2,NA,TRBV19,TRBJ2-7
TGTGCCAGCAGCTCTGGTCCACTAGCGGGACGCACCGGGGAGCTGTTTTTT,CASSSGPLAGRTGELFF,TRBD2,NA,TRBV9,TRBJ2-2
TGTGCCAGCAGCACAAAATGGGGGACAGATTTAAACATTCAGTACTTC,CASSTKWGTDLNIQYF,NA,many,TRBV21-1,TRBJ2-4
TGTGCCAGCAGCTCAGTGGCGGGAGGCCCCGCTGAGCAGTTCTTC,CASSSVAGGPAEQFF,TRBD2,many,TRBV11-3,TRBJ2-1
TGTGCCAGCAGCTTAGGGGACACCTACCAAGAGACCCAGTACTTC,CASSLGDTYQETQYF,NA,many,TRBV7-2,TRBJ2-5
TGTGCCAGCAGTTACGGGACAATTTCTGAAGCTTTCTTT,CASSYGTISEAFF,NA,NA,TRBV6-5,TRBJ1-1